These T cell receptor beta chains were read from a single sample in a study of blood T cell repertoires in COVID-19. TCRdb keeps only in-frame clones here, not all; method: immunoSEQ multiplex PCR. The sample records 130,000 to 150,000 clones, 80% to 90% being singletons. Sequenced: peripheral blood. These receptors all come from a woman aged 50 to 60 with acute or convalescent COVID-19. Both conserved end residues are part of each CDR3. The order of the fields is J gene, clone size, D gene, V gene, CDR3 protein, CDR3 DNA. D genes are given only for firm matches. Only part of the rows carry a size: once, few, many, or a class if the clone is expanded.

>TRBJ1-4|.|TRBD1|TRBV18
CASSTGQGTTNEKLFF
TGTGCCAGCTCAACAGGACAGGGAACAACTAATGAAAAACTGTTTTTT
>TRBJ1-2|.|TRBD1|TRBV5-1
CASSFEGQYYGYTF
TGCGCCAGCAGCTTCGAGGGACAGTACTATGGCTACACCTTC
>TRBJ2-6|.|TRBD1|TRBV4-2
CASSQAGQGVSGANVLTF
TGTGCCAGCAGCCAAGCGGGACAGGGGGTCTCTGGGGCCAACGTCCTGACTTTC
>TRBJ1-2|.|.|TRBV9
CASSVDPGANYGYTF
TGTGCCAGCAGCGTAGACCCAGGGGCTAACTATGGCTACACCTTC
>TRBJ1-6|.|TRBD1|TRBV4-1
CASSQDGAGGSPLHF
TGCGCCAGCAGCCAAGATGGCGCAGGGGGATCACCCCTCCACTTT
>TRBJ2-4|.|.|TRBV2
CASSLDSQAKNIQYF
TGTGCCAGCAGTCTCGACAGCCAAGCCAAAAACATTCAGTACTTC
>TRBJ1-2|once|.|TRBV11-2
CASSNLLRGYTF
TGTGCCAGCAGCAATCTATTACGCGGCTACACCTTC
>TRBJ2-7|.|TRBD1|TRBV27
CASRPDREPSSYEQYF
TGTGCCAGCAGACCTGACAGGGAGCCGAGCTCCTACGAGCAGTACTTC
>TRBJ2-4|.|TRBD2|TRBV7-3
CASSLRGSGSAKNIQYF
TGTGCCAGCAGCTTAAGGGGTAGCGGGAGTGCCAAAAACATTCAGTACTTC
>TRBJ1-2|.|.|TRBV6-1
CASSESQGSVLDGYTF
TGTGCCAGCAGTGAAAGCCAGGGCTCCGTTCTAGATGGCTACACCTTC
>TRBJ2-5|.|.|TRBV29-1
CSVRPQGRETQYF
TGCAGCGTCCGTCCCCAGGGAAGAGAGACCCAGTACTTC
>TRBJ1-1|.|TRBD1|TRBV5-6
CASSSTTGQGVEDTEAFF
TGTGCCAGCAGCTCGACAACCGGACAGGGGGTAGAGGACACTGAAGCTTTCTTT
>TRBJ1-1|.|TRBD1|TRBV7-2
CASRLTGAAEAFF
TGTGCCAGCAGACTGACAGGGGCGGCTGAAGCTTTCTTT
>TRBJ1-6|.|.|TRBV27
CASSLVRVPYNSPLHF
TGTGCCAGCAGTCTGGTCAGGGTTCCCTATAATTCACCCCTCCACTTT
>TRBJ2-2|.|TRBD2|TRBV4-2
CASSQDASGGAGYGELFF
TGTGCCAGCAGCCAAGATGCTAGCGGGGGGGCCGGTTACGGGGAGCTGTTTTTT
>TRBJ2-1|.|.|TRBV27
CASSTSWPVAVRLVF
TGTGCCAGCAGTACCTCCTGGCCCGTAGCGGTACGGTTGGTCTTC
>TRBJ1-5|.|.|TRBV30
CAWSGGQHQPQHF
TGTGCCTGGAGTGGTGGACAGCATCAGCCCCAGCATTTT
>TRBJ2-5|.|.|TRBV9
CASSVELEETQYF
TGTGCCAGCAGCGTTGAACTAGAAGAGACCCAGTACTTC
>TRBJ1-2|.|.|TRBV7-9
CASSLSQDSYGYTF
TGTGCCAGCAGCTTAAGTCAGGACTCCTATGGCTACACCTTC
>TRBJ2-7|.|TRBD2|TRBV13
CASSPGLDRNEQYF
TGTGCCAGCAGCCCGGGACTAGATAGGAACGAGCAGTACTTC
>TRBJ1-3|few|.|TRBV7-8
CASSPLGQGNTIYF
TGTGCCAGCAGCCCCCTCGGGCAGGGGAACACCATATATTTT
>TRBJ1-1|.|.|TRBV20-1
CSASPGDLRLVGAFF
TGCAGTGCTAGTCCAGGGGACCTTCGTCTTGTCGGAGCTTTCTTT
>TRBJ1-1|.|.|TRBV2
CASSDYGNTEAFF
TGTGCCAGCAGTGATTATGGCAACACTGAAGCTTTCTTT
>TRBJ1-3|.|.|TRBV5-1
CASSWSGLPGNTIYF
TGCGCCAGCAGCTGGAGTGGACTCCCTGGAAACACCATATATTTT
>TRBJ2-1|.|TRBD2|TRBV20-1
CSASRAGGVNEQFF
TGCAGTGCTAGTAGAGCGGGGGGTGTCAATGAGCAGTTCTTC
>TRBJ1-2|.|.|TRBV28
CASSLSREGVGYTF
TGTGCCAGCAGTTTATCCCGAGAAGGGGTCGGCTACACCTTC
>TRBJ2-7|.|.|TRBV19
CARPRLGSRWESSYEQYF
TGTGCCAGGCCTCGGTTGGGGTCGCGGTGGGAGAGCTCCTACGAGCAGTACTTC
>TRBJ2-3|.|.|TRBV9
CASSVAITSRDTQYF
TGTGCCAGCAGCGTTGCCATTACTAGCAGAGATACGCAGTATTTT
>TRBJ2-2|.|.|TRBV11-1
CASSSNTGELFF
TGTGCCAGCAGCTCTAACACCGGGGAGCTGTTTTTT
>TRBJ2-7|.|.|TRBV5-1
CASSRGGDYEQYF
TGCGCCAGCAGCCGAGGGGGGGATTACGAGCAGTACTTC
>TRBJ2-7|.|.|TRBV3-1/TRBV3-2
CASSQEGASYEQYF
TGTGCCAGCAGCCAAGAAGGGGCCTCCTACGAGCAGTACTTC
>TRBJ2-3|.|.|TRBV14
CASSQVSDTQYF
TGTGCCAGCAGCCAAGTATCAGATACGCAGTATTTT
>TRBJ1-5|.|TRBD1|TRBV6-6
CASRPGQGFNQPQHF
TGTGCCAGCAGACCGGGACAGGGCTTCAATCAGCCCCAGCATTTT
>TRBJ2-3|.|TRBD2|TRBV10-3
CAIRALAGGQGTDTQYF
TGTGCCATCAGAGCCCTCGCGGGAGGACAAGGCACAGATACGCAGTATTTT
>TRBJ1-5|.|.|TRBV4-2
CASSQEHSAAQPQHF
TGTGCCAGCAGCCAAGAGCATTCTGCGGCTCAGCCCCAGCATTTT
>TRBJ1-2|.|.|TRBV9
CASKGAQGFYGYTF
TGTGCCAGCAAAGGGGCGCAGGGATTCTATGGCTACACCTTC